This T cell receptor delta chain emerged from a study of gamma-delta T cells after stem cell transplantation. Judged by abundance, this clone is medium-sized. With a far larger clone one base away, a read error is the likely cause. With CATT, TCRdb re-called clones from the RT-PCR reads. The top ten clones hold around half of a sample with around 2,700 delta-chain clones, around 3% of them seen once. Sequenced material: gamma-delta T cells. The clonotype originates from a human donor. It is not recorded whose cells these are; they may come from a transplant donor.

CDR3 in amino acids: CACGLLGDTPDKLIF. CDR3 DNA sequence: TGTGCCTGTGGCTTACTGGGGGATACTCCCGATAAACTCATCTTT. The rearrangement uses TRDV2 and TRDJ1, with 12 bases fitting TRDD3. Per germline, CDR1 GEAIGNYY and CDR2 EKD. Trimming took 5 bases from V and 3 from J; bases not matched to a gene: 6. The CDR3 contains 15 residues.